What follows are 24 T cell receptor beta chains derived from one specimen sequenced in a study of T cells in localized non-small cell lung cancer. Repertoires were generated with immunoSEQ multiplex PCR, while TCRdb's copy carries only in-frame clones and drops some. Among tens of thousands of clones listed, approximately 90% were seen once. The sample was peripheral blood, taken before any cancer treatment. The receptors were gathered from a man aged 35 to 69 with stage I squamous cell lung carcinoma.

The CDR3 region has the DNA TGTGCCAGCATGTACTCGAACACCGGGGAGCTGTTTTTT. Translation gives CASMYSNTGELFF. V usage is TRBV2 and J usage is TRBJ2-2; D remains unclear. V was pared by 7 bases and J by 0 bases, with 6 bases between. The germline CDR1 and CDR2 sequences are SNHLY and FYNNEI. This CDR3 spans 13 amino acids.

V gene TRBV10-3 combines with J gene TRBJ1-5; no definite D call. This CDR3 is 15 amino acids long. V lost 1 base to trimming and J lost 0 bases, with 7 bases between them. Germline V gene sequence: CDR1 ENHRY, CDR2 SYGVKD. The CDR3, as DNA: TGTGCCATCAGTGAGTACAGCCTTAGCAATCAGCCCCAGCATTTT. Translating gives CAISEYSLSNQPQHF.

The chain recombines TRBV6-1 with TRBJ2-3; 12 bases match TRBD2. CDR3 size: 17 residues. The J segment lost 7 bases and the V segment lost 2 bases, leaving 10 bases of the junction unmatched. Germline V gene data show CDR1 as MNHNS and CDR2 as SASEGT. DNA of the CDR3: TGTGCCAGCAGTGAAAAGACCCTAGCGGGGGGGCCGAATACGCAGTATTTT. Its protein is CASSEKTLAGGPNTQYF.

J is TRBJ1-5 and V is TRBV6-1, with D tentatively TRBD1 (6 bases). Germline loops: CDR1 MNHNS, CDR2 SASEGT. The CDR3 has 15 amino acids. V gave up 7 bases and J gave up 5 bases, with 18 bases separating them. The CDR3 sequence: CASNSALQGYQPQHF. The CDR3 DNA reads TGTGCCAGCAATTCAGCCTTACAGGGTTATCAGCCCCAGCATTTT.

In this sample, this clone turned up once. CDR3 sequence reads: CASSQENGGRGAFF. CDR3 nucleotide sequence: TGCGCCAGCAGCCAAGAAAATGGCGGCCGGGGAGCTTTCTTT. The rearrangement joins TRBV4-3 to TRBJ1-1; D gene uncertain. This CDR3 region has 14 residues. Germline CDR1 and CDR2: LGHNA and YSLEER. V gave up 0 bases and J gave up 10 bases, with 15 bases separating them.

V and J are TRBV5-1 and TRBJ2-5; 7 nucleotides match TRBD2. CDR3 length: 15 residues. V lost 1 base and J lost 2; bases outside the gene matches: 5. The germline V gene has CDR1 SGHRS and CDR2 YFSETQ. The CDR3 loop reads CASSLTGTTQETQYF. The CDR3 DNA sequence: TGCGCCAGCAGCTTGACGGGGACTACTCAAGAGACCCAGTACTTC.

In its sample, this clone was seen once. The V and J genes are TRBV19 and TRBJ2-7; possibly TRBD2 for D (6 bases). The CDR3 is 16 residues long. From germline, CDR1 is LNHDA and CDR2 SQIVND (reference sequence). V gave up 3 bases and J gave up 2 bases, with 17 bases separating them. CDR3 region: CASSMGAGTVTYEQYF. The CDR3 DNA reads as TGTGCCAGTAGTATGGGCGCCGGGACTGTTACCTACGAGCAGTACTTC.

This chain links TRBV10-3 with TRBJ2-7; 15 bases align to TRBD2. V was clipped by 6 bases and J by 5 bases; unmatched bases: 5. CDR3 length: 15 amino acids. CDR1 is ENHRY and CDR2 is SYGVKD in the germline V gene. CDR3 sequence: CAIRGTSGGINEQYF. The CDR3 nucleotides read TGTGCCATCAGAGGGACTAGCGGGGGGATCAACGAGCAGTACTTC.

The chain uses TRBV9 and TRBJ2-3; TRBD2 might be the D (6 bases). The ends were cut back, 1 base at V and 2 bases at J, with 8 bases in the middle. Germline assignment: CDR1 SGDLS and CDR2 YYNGEE. This CDR3 is 14 amino acids long. CDR3 sequence reads: CASSVRGTTDTQYF. CDR3 nucleotide sequence: TGTGCCAGCAGCGTACGGGGGACCACAGATACGCAGTATTTT. Full variable domain (remainder filled in from reference TRBV9 and TRBJ2-3): DSGVTQTPKHLITATGQRVTLRCSPRSGDLSVYWYQQSLDQGLQFLIQYYNGEERAKGNILERFSAQQFPDLHSELNLSSLELGDSALYFCASSVRGTTDTQYFGPGTRLTVL.

The V gene is TRBV6-1, the J gene TRBJ1-1; 10 positions agree with TRBD1. Per germline, CDR1 MNHNS and CDR2 SASEGT. Trimming removed 6 bases from V and 7 bases from J; junction bases left unmatched: 8. This CDR3 region has 14 residues. Here the CDR3 reads CASRGQGIVSEAFF. Written as DNA, the CDR3 is TGTGCCAGCAGGGGACAGGGGATCGTCAGTGAAGCTTTCTTT.

The rearrangement uses TRBV2 and TRBJ1-4; D not certain. CDR3 length: 14 amino acids. Germline CDR1 is SNHLY and CDR2 is FYNNEI. With 6 bases removed from V and 2 bases from J, the gap between germline ends came to 10 bases. The CDR3 is CASSLTWTNEKLFF. The CDR3 nucleotides are TGTGCCAGCAGCTTGACTTGGACTAATGAAAAACTGTTTTTT.

The CDR3 coding sequence is TGTGCCAGCAGCGTAGTGATACAGGGAGGAGGCGCTGAAGCTTTCTTT. As protein: CASSVVIQGGGAEAFF. This chain links TRBV9 with TRBJ1-1; possibly TRBD1 for D (6 bases). V lost 0 bases, J lost 6 bases, and 18 bases lay in between. The germline V gene has CDR1 SGDLS and CDR2 YYNGEE. CDR3 length: 16 residues.

The V gene is TRBV7-9, the J gene TRBJ2-3; D not resolved. The CDR3 sequence is 13 residues long. Germline-derived CDR1 and CDR2 are SEHNR and FQNEAQ (reference sequence). The V end was cut by 3 bases, the J end by 6 bases, with 10 bases between. CDR3 bases: TGTGCCAGCAGCTTTGATCCTGGGGATACGCAGTATTTT. Translating it yields CASSFDPGDTQYF.

This clone occurred once. The chain employs TRBV11-2 and TRBJ2-1; no definite D call. V was cut by 4 bases and J by 0 bases, with 10 bases left in between. This CDR3 region has 15 residues. CDR1 and CDR2 from the germline V gene are SGHAT and FQNNGV. The CDR3 is CASSSLDGSYNEQFF. For the CDR3, the DNA is TGTGCCAGCAGCTCCCTTGACGGCTCCTACAATGAGCAGTTCTTC.

This clone was recorded a few times. This chain connects TRBV5-1 to TRBJ2-1, with D perhaps TRBD2 (6 bases). From germline, CDR1 is SGHRS and CDR2 YFSETQ. The CDR3 consists of 15 residues. V was cut by 4 bases and J by 1 base, with 12 bases left in between. The CDR3 here is CASSQERVSYNEQFF. The CDR3 nucleotides are TGCGCCAGCAGCCAGGAGCGGGTTTCCTACAATGAGCAGTTCTTC.

This chain uses TRBV6-1 with TRBJ1-5; a possible D gene is TRBD1 (6 bases). Germline-derived CDR1 and CDR2 are MNHNS and SASEGT. The CDR3 spans 14 residues. Trimming removed 3 bases from V and 0 bases from J, with 6 bases in between. The CDR3 sequence: CASSDRGSNQPQHF. The CDR3, as DNA: TGTGCCAGCAGTGACAGGGGTAGCAATCAGCCCCAGCATTTT.

This chain links TRBV7-9 with TRBJ1-4, with TRBD1 as a possible D gene (5 bases). Germline values: CDR1 SEHNR, CDR2 FQNEAQ (reference sequence). This CDR3 is 17 amino acids long. V gave up 1 base and J gave up 2 bases, with 14 bases separating them. For the CDR3, the DNA is TGTGCCAGCAGCTTAGGTTTACTGAAGGGGACTAATGAAAAACTGTTTTTT. The encoded protein is CASSLGLLKGTNEKLFF.

This clone came up once. The chain couples TRBV27 to TRBJ2-7, with a possible D match to TRBD2 (7 bases). The germline gives CDR1 MNHEY, CDR2 SMNVEV (reference sequence). V was cut by 6 bases and J by 4 bases, with 19 bases left in between. The length of the CDR3 is 15 residues. This CDR3 is CASSLRGGQIYEQYF. For the CDR3, the DNA is TGTGCCAGCAGCTTAAGGGGGGGACAAATTTACGAGCAGTACTTC.

The V call is TRBV5-1, the J call TRBJ2-1; the match to TRBD2 covers 8 bases. This CDR3 contains 17 residues. Germline-derived CDR1 and CDR2 are SGHRS and YFSETQ. Germline trimming cut 0 bases from V and 5 bases from J; bases unmatched to any gene: 10. The CDR3 DNA reads as TGCGCCAGCAGCTTGGCAAGGGGCGGGGGGTACCACAATGAGCAGTTCTTC. Translating gives CASSLARGGGYHNEQFF.

This clone was recorded a few times. The genes are TRBV5-1 and TRBJ1-1; D call uncertain. Germline assignment: CDR1 SGHRS and CDR2 YFSETQ. This CDR3 has 13 residues. V dropped 4 bases and J dropped 1 base, with 8 bases sitting between them. The CDR3 is CASSLRGNTEAFF. CDR3 DNA sequence: TGCGCCAGCAGCCTCAGAGGGAACACTGAAGCTTTCTTT.

V is TRBV19 and J is TRBJ1-1; TRBD1 matches at 7 bases. CDR1 and CDR2 from the germline V gene are LNHDA and SQIVND (reference sequence). The ends lost 2 bases at V and 4 bases at J; junction bases unmatched: 4. CDR3 length equals 14 residues. CDR3 DNA sequence: TGTGCCAGTAGTATAAAGGGGGCTGGCACTGAAGCTTTCTTT. Translation: CASSIKGAGTEAFF. The full variable domain, rest sourced from reference TRBV19 and TRBJ1-1, is DGGITQSPKYLFRKEGQNVTLSCEQNLNHDAMYWYRQDPGQGLRLIYYSQIVNDFQKGDIAEGYSVSREKKESFPLTVTSAQKNPTAFYLCASSIKGAGTEAFFGQGTRLTVV.

V gene TRBV4-1 combines with J gene TRBJ1-3; TRBD1 might be the D (6 bases). The germline V gene encodes CDR1 MGHRA and CDR2 YSYEKL. V was shortened by 4 bases and J by 0 bases, with 10 bases between the two germline ends. This CDR3 region has 15 residues. The CDR3 sequence is CASSLRGSSGNTIYF. In DNA form, the CDR3 reads TGCGCCAGCAGCCTCAGGGGCAGCTCTGGAAACACCATATATTTT.

The CDR3 bases are TGTGCCAGCAGCGTGGGAGGGGTCACCGGGAATTCACCCCTCCACTTT. It translates to CASSVGGVTGNSPLHF. V usage is TRBV9 and J usage is TRBJ1-6; a weak D match, TRBD1 (5 bases). Trimming shortened V by 2 bases and J by 7 bases, and 16 bases separated the two germline ends. Looked up from germline, CDR1 is SGDLS and CDR2 is YYNGEE. The CDR3 is 16 residues long.

This chain links TRBV7-9 with TRBJ2-3; D is ambiguous. This CDR3 contains 14 residues. V lost 4 bases and J lost 8, with 16 bases in between. Germline V lookup: CDR1 SEHNR, CDR2 FQNEAQ (reference sequence). The CDR3 protein is CASSSSRSLFTQYF. The CDR3 nucleotides are TGTGCCAGCAGCTCATCACGTTCCTTGTTTACGCAGTATTTT. The full variable domain, its missing parts supplied by reference TRBV7-9 and TRBJ2-3, is DTGVSQNPRHKITKRGQNVTFRCDPISEHNRLYWYRQTLGQGPEFLTYFQNEAQLEKSRLLSDRFSAERPKGSFSTLEIQRTEQGDSAMYLCASSSSRSLFTQYFGPGTRLTVL.